This is a list of T cell receptor beta chains from one sample in a study of tumor-infiltrating lymphocytes in glioblastoma multiforme. TCRdb passed the multiplex PCR reads through MiXCR, listing each CDR3 protein once. This sample has 30,000 or so distinct CDR3 sequences, with around 60% found just once. Sample: brain tumor tissue. The receptor source for this set is a male donor with glioblastoma. Each CDR3 is given with its conserved first and last residue. The D gene is left open where the match is weak. Clone size is shown for a subset of rows, as once, few, many or a class of expanded clone.

D gene	V gene	clone size	CDR3 length	J gene	CDR3 protein	CDR3 DNA
-	TRBV10-1	-	13	TRBJ2-2	CVSRASNTGQLFF	TGCGTCAGCAGAGCTAGTAACACCGGGCAGCTGTTTTTT
-	TRBV24-1	many	14	TRBJ2-1	CATSLADSYNEQFF	TGTGCCACCAGTTTGGCGGATTCCTACAATGAGCAGTTCTTC
-	TRBV5-1	-	12	TRBJ1-1	CASSPLEGRAFF	TGCGCCAGCAGCCCCCTTGAGGGGCGGGCTTTCTTT
-	TRBV2	-	13	TRBJ1-4	CASSTEWDEKLFF	TGTGCCAGCAGTACAGAGTGGGATGAAAAACTGTTTTTT
-	TRBV20-1	many	14	TRBJ1-1	CSASCISGITEAFF	TGCAGTGCTAGTTGCATTTCTGGGATCACTGAAGCTTTCTTT
TRBD2	TRBV11-2	-	16	TRBJ2-7	CASSSSSGTLAYEQYF	TGTGCCAGCAGCTCTAGTAGCGGGACCCTCGCCTACGAGCAGTACTTC
-	TRBV29-1	many	13	TRBJ1-4	CSVGTGRDEKLFF	TGCAGCGTCGGAACGGGACGGGATGAAAAACTGTTTTTT
TRBD1	TRBV12-3/TRBV12-4	-	14	TRBJ1-5	CDSSLTGGFQPQNF	TGTGACAGCAGCTTAACAGGGGGCTTCCAGCCCCAGAATTTT
-	TRBV10-3	-	15	TRBJ2-1	CAISNWVSGIGEQFF	TGTGCCATCAGCAACTGGGTATCGGGTATTGGTGAGCAGTTCTTC
TRBD2	TRBV29-1	many	16	TRBJ2-7	CSVWTSGRRSRYEQYF	TGCAGCGTATGGACTAGCGGGAGAAGGAGTCGGTACGAGCAGTACTTC
-	TRBV28	-	15	TRBJ1-4	CASSPAGDDHEKLFF	TGTGCCAGCAGTCCCGCAGGGGACGATCATGAAAAGCTGTTTTTT
TRBD1	TRBV5-1	-	15	TRBJ2-5	CASRDPGGLQETQYF	TGCGCCAGCAGGGACCCAGGGGGTTTACAAGAGACCCAGTACTTC
-	TRBV11-2	-	12	TRBJ2-5	CAISLNREPVGF	TGTGCCATCAGCCTGAACCGGGAGCCGGTAGGCTTC
-	TRBV19	-	11	TRBJ1-2	CASSGAAGYTF	TGTGCCAGTTCCGGGGCGGCGGGCTACACCTTC
TRBD1	TRBV20-1	-	14	TRBJ1-4	CSARDFTGGEKLFF	TGCAGTGCTAGAGATTTCACAGGGGGCGAAAAACTGTTTTTT
-	TRBV11-2	-	15	TRBJ2-7	CSRSFSSLALYEQYF	TGTAGCAGGAGCTTCTCTAGCCTAGCACTATACGAGCAGTACTTC
TRBD2	TRBV6-5	-	14	TRBJ2-1	CASSIAGENNEQFF	TGTGCCAGCAGTATCGCGGGAGAAAACAATGAGCAGTTCTTC
TRBD1	TRBV29-1	-	14	TRBJ1-1	CGVPDRGGSTEAFF	TGCGGCGTTCCCGACAGGGGCGGGAGCACTGAAGCTTTCTTT
TRBD2	TRBV10-3	-	13	TRBJ2-1	CAISDGTSNEQSF	TGTGCCATTAGTGATGGGACTAGCAATGAGCAGTCCTTC
-	TRBV20-1	-	19	TRBJ2-4	CRARIAGRYDGDEMNIQYF	TGCAGAGCTAGAATAGCAGGGCGATATGACGGGGACGAAATGAACATTCAGTACTTC
TRBD1	TRBV6-2/TRBV6-3	few	14	TRBJ1-2	CASSPGQRFYGYTF	TGTGCCAGCAGTCCGGGACAGCGATTCTATGGCTACACCTTC
-	TRBV6-2/TRBV6-3	-	15	TRBJ2-1	CASTERSRNWDEQFF	TGTGCCAGCACGGAGCGGTCTAGGAATTGGGATGAGCAGTTCTTC
TRBD1	TRBV12-3/TRBV12-4	-	15	TRBJ1-1	CASSSHQGASTGAFF	TGTGCCAGCAGCTCCCATCAGGGGGCGAGCACTGGAGCTTTCTTT
TRBD1	TRBV11-2	-	17	TRBJ2-5	CASSLGWDRVSEETQYF	TGTGCCAGCAGCTTAGGTTGGGACAGGGTTTCCGAGGAGACCCAGTACTTC
TRBD1	TRBV30	many	13	TRBJ2-7	CAWTFRQGGEQYF	TGTGCCTGGACCTTCCGACAGGGGGGCGAGCAGTACTTC
TRBD2	TRBV20-1	-	17	TRBJ2-1	CSASDAGLAGDYGEQFF	TGCAGTGCTAGCGATGCTGGACTAGCGGGTGACTACGGTGAGCAGTTCTTC
-	TRBV5-1	few	11	TRBJ2-7	CASKDVDEQYF	TGCGCCAGCAAGGATGTGGACGAGCAGTACTTC
-	TRBV12-3/TRBV12-4	medium-sized	12	TRBJ2-7	CASSLGGGEQYF	TGTGCCAGCAGTTTAGGGGGCGGCGAGCAGTACTTC
TRBD1	TRBV11-1	-	12	TRBJ2-7	CASSGQGNEQYF	TGTGCCAGCAGTGGACAGGGGAACGAGCAGTACTTC
-	TRBV6-6	many	16	TRBJ2-5	CASSYPGEPKGETQYF	TGTGCCAGCAGTTACCCTGGTGAACCAAAAGGAGAGACCCAGTACTTC
-	TRBV29-1	few	12	TRBJ1-1	CSVEGLNTEAFF	TGCAGCGTTGAAGGGTTGAACACTGAAGCTTTCTTT
-	TRBV6-6	few	14	TRBJ1-2	CASSPKGGGCGYTF	TGTGCCAGCAGCCCAAAGGGCGGAGGCTGTGGCTACACCTTC
-	TRBV29-1	-	12	TRBJ2-7	CSVVLGWYEQYF	TGCAGCGTTGTTCTGGGCTGGTACGAGCAGTACTTC
-	TRBV12-3/TRBV12-4	few	16	TRBJ2-2	CASSPHSARYTGELFF	TGTGCCAGCAGTCCCCATAGCGCGCGGTACACCGGGGAGCTGTTTTTT
TRBD2	TRBV10-3	-	15	TRBJ2-1	CANSQWTRSSNEQFF	TGTGCCAACAGCCAGTGGACTAGGTCGTCGAATGAGCAGTTCTTC
-	TRBV4-2	-	14	TRBJ2-6	CASTLSDGTNVLTF	TGTGCCAGCACCCTATCGGACGGGACCAACGTCCTGACTTTC